A single sample gave rise to the 13 T cell receptor beta chains below, sequenced in a study of blood T cell repertoires in COVID-19 (dated by TCRdb to between 2020 and 2021). The receptor library was made with the immunoSEQ multiplex PCR assay. TCRdb carries this immuneACCESS record with in-frame sequences only. Its versions omit some clonotypes, under half of them owing to an unresolved V gene in the studies checked, with the rest unexplained. The sample has 200,000 to 300,000 clones on record, approximately 83% of them singletons. The top ten constitute roughly 3% of the sample. The specimen was peripheral blood. Receptors were obtained from a woman aged 30 to 39 who had recovered from COVID-19.

The V call is TRBV3-1 (or the pseudogene TRBV3-2), the J call TRBJ2-7, with D possibly TRBD1 on 6 matching bases. This CDR3 has 15 residues. Germline lookup yields CDR1 LGHDT and CDR2 YNNKEL (reference sequence). V dropped 0 bases and J dropped 5 bases, with 14 bases sitting between them. The chain's CDR3 is CASSQDLGARDEQYF. CDR3 nucleotides: TGTGCCAGCAGCCAAGATCTGGGGGCCAGGGACGAGCAGTACTTC.

V and J are TRBV9 and TRBJ2-1, with 11 bases matching TRBD2. Germline loops: CDR1 SGDLS, CDR2 YYNGEE. The CDR3 is 16 residues long. V trimming: 1 base; J trimming: 3 bases; junction bases outside the gene matches: 3. The CDR3 DNA reads TGTGCCAGCAGCGTAATCGGGACTAGCGGCTACAATGAGCAGTTCTTC. Translation: CASSVIGTSGYNEQFF.

The rearrangement links TRBV10-3 to TRBJ1-6; 7 bases are a match to TRBD1. Germline values: CDR1 ENHRY, CDR2 SYGVKD. Germline trimming cut 4 bases from V and 5 bases from J; bases unmatched to any gene: 2. The CDR3 runs 14 residues. The CDR3 protein is CAISGDSNNSPLHF. In DNA, the CDR3 is TGTGCCATCAGTGGGGACAGCAATAATTCACCCCTCCACTTT.

Here the CDR3 DNA reads TGCGCCAGCAGCCAAGAGGGACAGGGGTTGGAGGGAAAGATTGGTGGAAACTACGAGCAGTACTTC. Protein product: CASSQEGQGLEGKIGGNYEQYF. This chain links TRBV4-1 with TRBJ2-7, with 10 bases aligning to TRBD1. The CDR3 is 22 residues long. V shed 0 bases and J 3 bases; nucleotides not matched to a gene: 23. Germline V CDR1 and CDR2: MGHRA, YSYEKL.

Only one count was recorded for this clone. This sequence joins TRBV4-2 and TRBJ1-1; weak D call: TRBD1 (6 bases). The germline V and J ends were trimmed by 1 base and 4 bases, with 22 bases remaining between them. The V gene's germline CDR1 is LGHNA and CDR2 YNFKEQ. The CDR3 loop spans 18 amino acids. CDR3 DNA: TGTGCCAGCAGCCAAGCTGCAGGGGCGAACAGGGAGGGCACTGAAGCTTTCTTT. It is translated as CASSQAAGANREGTEAFF.

The V gene is TRBV4-1, the J gene TRBJ1-4; the match to TRBD1 covers 12 bases. This CDR3 is built from 20 residues. From germline, CDR1 is MGHRA and CDR2 YSYEKL. V gave up 0 bases and J gave up 5 bases; unmatched junction bases: 13. The CDR3 nucleotides read TGCGCCAGCAGCCAAGATGGAACCGGGACAGGGGGCGCCTGGAATGAAAAACTGTTTTTT. Encoded protein: CASSQDGTGTGGAWNEKLFF.

Concerning this clone: The junction shows a germline mismatch at one end, possibly a read error. V is TRBV7-9 and J is TRBJ2-1; a possible D gene is TRBD2 (6 bases). The CDR3 has 15 residues. The germline V gene has CDR1 SEHNR and CDR2 FQNEAQ (reference sequence). The CDR3 is CASNPTAGGYNEQFF. The CDR3 DNA reads as TGTGCAAGCAACCCCACAGCTGGAGGGTATAATGAGCAGTTCTTC.

This chain connects TRBV5-1 to TRBJ2-5; 7 bases fit TRBD2. CDR1 is SGHRS and CDR2 is YFSETQ in the germline V gene. Germline trimming cut 4 bases from V and 4 bases from J; bases unmatched to any gene: 10. CDR3 length: 15 amino acids. CDR3 in amino acids: CASSRGVSGGETQYF. CDR3 nucleotides: TGCGCCAGCAGCCGAGGGGTTTCGGGGGGAGAGACCCAGTACTTC.

The V call is TRBV16, the J call TRBJ1-4; unclear D gene. The V end lost 5 bases, the J end lost 8 bases, and 6 bases lay between the germline ends. The length of the CDR3 is 11 residues. Germline CDR1 and CDR2: KGHSY and FQNENV. This chain's CDR3 is CASSSGEKLFF. For the CDR3, the DNA is TGTGCCAGCAGCTCGGGAGAAAAACTGTTTTTT.

V is TRBV2 and J is TRBJ1-5, with 7 bases matching TRBD1. There are 14 residues in the CDR3. CDR1 and CDR2 from the germline V gene are SNHLY and FYNNEI. Unmatched junction bases numbered 3, after V lost 1 base and J lost 6 bases. This chain's CDR3 is CASSEVTGFQPQHF. The CDR3 DNA is TGTGCCAGCAGTGAAGTGACAGGGTTTCAGCCCCAGCATTTT.

The chain joins TRBV7-9 to TRBJ2-1; 13 bases align to TRBD2. This CDR3 has 16 residues. Germline lookup yields CDR1 SEHNR and CDR2 FQNEAQ (reference sequence). V lost 5 bases, J lost 7 bases, and 8 bases stayed unmatched. The DNA for the CDR3 is TGTGCCAGCAGCCCTAGACTAGCGGGGGGTAGTAATGAGCAGTTCTTC. Translating gives CASSPRLAGGSNEQFF.

The V call is TRBV3-1 (or the pseudogene TRBV3-2), the J call TRBJ2-3, with 7 bases that match TRBD1. The germline V gene encodes CDR1 LGHDT and CDR2 YNNKEL (reference sequence). V trimming: 0 bases; J trimming: 5 bases; junction bases outside the gene matches: 11. CDR3 length: 17 residues. The CDR3 protein is CASSQDGGTDARDTQYF. CDR3 nucleotides: TGTGCCAGCAGCCAAGATGGTGGGACAGACGCTAGAGATACGCAGTATTTT.

The chain carries TRBV5-1 and TRBJ2-3; D is possibly TRBD2 (7 bases). With 4 bases removed from V and 2 bases from J, the gap between germline ends came to 17 bases. The CDR3 loop spans 16 amino acids. The germline CDR1 and CDR2 sequences are SGHRS and YFSETQ. CDR3 DNA sequence: TGCGCCAGCAGCCTTGGGACTACGGGGGCCACAGATACGCAGTATTTT. Translation gives CASSLGTTGATDTQYF.